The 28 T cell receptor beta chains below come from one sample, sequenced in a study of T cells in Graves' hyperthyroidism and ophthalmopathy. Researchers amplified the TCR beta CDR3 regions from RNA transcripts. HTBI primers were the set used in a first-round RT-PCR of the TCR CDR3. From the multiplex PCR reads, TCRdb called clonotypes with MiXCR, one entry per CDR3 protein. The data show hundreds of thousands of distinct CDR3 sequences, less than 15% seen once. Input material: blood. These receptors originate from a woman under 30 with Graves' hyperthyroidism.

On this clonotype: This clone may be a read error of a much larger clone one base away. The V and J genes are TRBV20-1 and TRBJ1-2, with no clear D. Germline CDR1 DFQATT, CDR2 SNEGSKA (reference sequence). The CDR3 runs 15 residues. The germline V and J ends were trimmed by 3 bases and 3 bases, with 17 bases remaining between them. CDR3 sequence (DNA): TGCAGTGCTAGTGCGTCAGAGCCATCTGACTATGGCTACACCTTC. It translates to CSASASEPSDYGYTF.

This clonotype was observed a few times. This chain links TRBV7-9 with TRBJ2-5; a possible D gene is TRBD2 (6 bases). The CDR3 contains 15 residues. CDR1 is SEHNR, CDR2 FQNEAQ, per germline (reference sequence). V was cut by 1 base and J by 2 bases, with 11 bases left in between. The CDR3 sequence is CASSLGSLAQETQYF. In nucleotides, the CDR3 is TGTGCCAGCAGCTTAGGGTCACTAGCTCAAGAGACCCAGTACTTC.

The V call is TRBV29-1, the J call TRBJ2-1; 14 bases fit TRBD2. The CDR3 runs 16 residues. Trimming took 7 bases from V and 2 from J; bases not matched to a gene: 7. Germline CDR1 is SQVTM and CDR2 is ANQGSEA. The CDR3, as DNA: TGCAGCGGGCGACTAGCGGGAGGGCCAACCTACAATGAGCAGTTCTTC. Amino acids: CSGRLAGGPTYNEQFF.

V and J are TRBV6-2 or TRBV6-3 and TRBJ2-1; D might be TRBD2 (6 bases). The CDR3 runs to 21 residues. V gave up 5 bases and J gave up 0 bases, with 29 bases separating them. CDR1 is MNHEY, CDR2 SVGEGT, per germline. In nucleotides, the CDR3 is TGTGCCAGCAGTCCCATTTATCGGCGGGGTCTGATAACGAGCTCCTACAATGAGCAGTTCTTC. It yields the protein CASSPIYRRGLITSSYNEQFF.

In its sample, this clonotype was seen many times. The CDR3 protein is CAWSGQGGGQPQHF. Here the CDR3 DNA reads TGTGCCTGGAGTGGCCAGGGGGGAGGACAGCCCCAGCATTTT. The chain is built from TRBV30 and TRBJ1-5; 7 bases line up with TRBD1. The CDR3 covers 14 residues. V shed 1 base, J shed 7 bases, and the junction held 7 bases outside the gene matches. Germline values: CDR1 GTSNPN, CDR2 SVGIG (reference sequence). Complete variable domain (other parts from reference TRBV30 and TRBJ1-5): SQTIHQWPATLVQPVGSPLSLECTVEGTSNPNLYWYRQAAGRGLQLLFYSVGIGQISSEVPQNLSASRPQDRQFILSSKKLLLSDSGFYLCAWSGQGGGQPQHFGDGTRLSIL.

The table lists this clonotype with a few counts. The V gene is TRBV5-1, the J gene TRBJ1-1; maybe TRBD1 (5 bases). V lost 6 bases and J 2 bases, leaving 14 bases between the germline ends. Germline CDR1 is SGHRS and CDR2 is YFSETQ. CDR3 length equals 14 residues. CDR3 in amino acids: CASKGSGGNTEAFF. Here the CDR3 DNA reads TGCGCCAGCAAGGGGAGTGGGGGTAACACTGAAGCTTTCTTT.

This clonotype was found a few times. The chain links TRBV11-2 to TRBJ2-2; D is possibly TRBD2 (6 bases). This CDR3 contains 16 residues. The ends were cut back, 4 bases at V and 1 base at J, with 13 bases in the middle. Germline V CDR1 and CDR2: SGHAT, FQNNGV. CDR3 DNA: TGTGCCAGCAGCTCGGGTGGCGGGGAGAACACCGGGGAGCTGTTTTTT. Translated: CASSSGGGENTGELFF. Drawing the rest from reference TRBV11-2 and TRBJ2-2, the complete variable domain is EAGVAQSPRYKIIEKRQSVAFWCNPISGHATLYWYQQILGQGPKLLIQFQNNGVVDDSQLPKDRFSAERLKGVDSTLKIQPAKLEDSAVYLCASSSGGGENTGELFFGEGSRLTVL.

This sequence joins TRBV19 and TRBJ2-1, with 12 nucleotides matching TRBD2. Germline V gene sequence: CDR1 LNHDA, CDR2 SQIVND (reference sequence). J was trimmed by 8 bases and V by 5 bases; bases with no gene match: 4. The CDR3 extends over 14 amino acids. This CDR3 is CASSSGLAGYEQFF. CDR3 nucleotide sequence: TGTGCCAGTAGTTCAGGACTAGCGGGATATGAGCAGTTCTTC.

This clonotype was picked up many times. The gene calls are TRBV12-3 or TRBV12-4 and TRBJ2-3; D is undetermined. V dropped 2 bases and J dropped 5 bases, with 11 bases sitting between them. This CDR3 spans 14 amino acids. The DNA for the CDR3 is TGTGCCAGCAGTTTACAAGGGATTCTAGATACGCAGTATTTT. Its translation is CASSLQGILDTQYF.

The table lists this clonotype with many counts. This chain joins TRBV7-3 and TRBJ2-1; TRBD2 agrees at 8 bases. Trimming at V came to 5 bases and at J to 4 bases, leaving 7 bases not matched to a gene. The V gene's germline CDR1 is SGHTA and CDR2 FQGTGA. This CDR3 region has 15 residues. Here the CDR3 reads CASSPGGTSYNEQFF. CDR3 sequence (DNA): TGTGCCAGCAGCCCCGGGGGGACTAGTTACAATGAGCAGTTCTTC.

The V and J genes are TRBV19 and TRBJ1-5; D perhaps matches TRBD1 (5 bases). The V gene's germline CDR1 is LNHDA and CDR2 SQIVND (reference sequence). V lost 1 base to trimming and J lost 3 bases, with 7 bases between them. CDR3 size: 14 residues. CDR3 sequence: CASSIAGPNQPQHF. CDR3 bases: TGTGCCAGTAGTATAGCAGGGCCCAATCAGCCCCAGCATTTT.

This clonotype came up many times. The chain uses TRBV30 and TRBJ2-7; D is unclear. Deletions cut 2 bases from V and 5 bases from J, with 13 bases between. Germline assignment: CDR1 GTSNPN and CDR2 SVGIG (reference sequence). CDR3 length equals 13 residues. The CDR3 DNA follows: TGTGCCTGGAGTCTGGAGAGCATCGACGAGCAGTACTTC. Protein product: CAWSLESIDEQYF.

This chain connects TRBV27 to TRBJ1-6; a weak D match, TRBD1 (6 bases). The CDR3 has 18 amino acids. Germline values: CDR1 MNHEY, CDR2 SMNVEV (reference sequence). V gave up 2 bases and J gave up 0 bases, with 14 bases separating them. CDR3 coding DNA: TGTGCCAGCAGTTTAAGAGTGACAGGAAACTCCTATAATTCACCCCTCCACTTT. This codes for CASSLRVTGNSYNSPLHF.

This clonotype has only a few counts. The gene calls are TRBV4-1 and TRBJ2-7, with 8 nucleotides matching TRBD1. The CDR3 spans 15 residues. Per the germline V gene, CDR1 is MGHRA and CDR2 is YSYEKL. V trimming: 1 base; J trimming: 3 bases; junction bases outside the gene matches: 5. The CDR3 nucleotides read TGCGCCAGCAGCCAAGTGACAGGGGTTTTCTACGAGCAGTACTTC. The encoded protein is CASSQVTGVFYEQYF.

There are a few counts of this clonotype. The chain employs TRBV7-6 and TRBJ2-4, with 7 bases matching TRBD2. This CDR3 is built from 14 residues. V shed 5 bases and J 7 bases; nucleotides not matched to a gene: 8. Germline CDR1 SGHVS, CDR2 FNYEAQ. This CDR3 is CASSRSGNGNIQYF. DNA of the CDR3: TGTGCCAGCAGCCGCAGCGGGAACGGGAACATTCAGTACTTC.

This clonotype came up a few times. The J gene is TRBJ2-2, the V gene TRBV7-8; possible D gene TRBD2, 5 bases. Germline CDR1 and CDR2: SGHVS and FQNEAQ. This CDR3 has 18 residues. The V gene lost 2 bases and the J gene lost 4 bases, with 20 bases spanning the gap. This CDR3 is CASSLPALEALSTGELFF. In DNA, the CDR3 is TGTGCCAGCAGCTTACCCGCACTGGAGGCCCTTTCCACCGGGGAGCTGTTTTTT.

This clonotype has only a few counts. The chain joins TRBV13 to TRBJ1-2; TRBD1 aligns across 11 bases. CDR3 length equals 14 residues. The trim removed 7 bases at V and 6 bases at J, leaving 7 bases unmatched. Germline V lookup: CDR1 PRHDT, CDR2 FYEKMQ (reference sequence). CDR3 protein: CASTTGQGVNGYTF. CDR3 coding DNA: TGTGCCAGCACCACGGGACAGGGGGTGAATGGCTACACCTTC.

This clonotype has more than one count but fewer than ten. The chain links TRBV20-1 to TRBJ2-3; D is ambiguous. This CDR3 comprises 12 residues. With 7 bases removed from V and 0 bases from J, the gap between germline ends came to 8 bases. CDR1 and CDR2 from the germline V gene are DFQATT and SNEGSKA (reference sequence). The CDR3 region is CSVFDSTDTQYF. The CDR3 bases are TGCAGTGTCTTCGACAGCACAGATACGCAGTATTTT.

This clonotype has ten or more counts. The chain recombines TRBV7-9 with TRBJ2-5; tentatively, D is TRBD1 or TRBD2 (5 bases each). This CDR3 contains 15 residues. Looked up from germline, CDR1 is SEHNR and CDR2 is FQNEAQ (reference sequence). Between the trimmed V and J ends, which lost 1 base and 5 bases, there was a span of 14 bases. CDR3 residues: CASSLGQGVGETQYF. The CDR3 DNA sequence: TGTGCCAGCAGCTTAGGGCAGGGAGTAGGGGAGACCCAGTACTTC.

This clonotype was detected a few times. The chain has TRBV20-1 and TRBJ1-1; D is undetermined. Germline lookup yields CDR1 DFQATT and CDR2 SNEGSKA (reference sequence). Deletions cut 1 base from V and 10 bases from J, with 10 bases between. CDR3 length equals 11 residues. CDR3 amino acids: CSARVSSRAFF. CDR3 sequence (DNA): TGCAGTGCTAGAGTATCCTCACGAGCTTTCTTT.

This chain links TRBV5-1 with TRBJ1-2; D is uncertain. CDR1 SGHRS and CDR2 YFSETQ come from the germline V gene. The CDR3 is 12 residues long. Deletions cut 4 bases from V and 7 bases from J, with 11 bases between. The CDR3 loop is CASSPDGGGYTF. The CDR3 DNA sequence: TGCGCCAGCAGCCCGGACGGCGGTGGCTACACCTTC. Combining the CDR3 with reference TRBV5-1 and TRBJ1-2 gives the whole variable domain KAGVTQTPRYLIKTRGQQVTLSCSPISGHRSVSWYQQTPGQGLQFLFEYFSETQRNKGNFPGRFSGRQFSNSRSEMNVSTLELGDSALYLCASSPDGGGYTFGSGTRLTVV.

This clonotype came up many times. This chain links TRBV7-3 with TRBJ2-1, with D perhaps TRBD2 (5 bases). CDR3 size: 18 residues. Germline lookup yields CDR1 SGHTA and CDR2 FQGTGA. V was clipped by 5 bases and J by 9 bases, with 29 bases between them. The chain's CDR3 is CASSLRTPTVGVGGEQFF. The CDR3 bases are TGTGCCAGCAGCCTCCGGACGCCTACCGTGGGAGTAGGCGGTGAGCAGTTCTTC. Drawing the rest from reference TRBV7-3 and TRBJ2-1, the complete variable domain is GAGVSQTPSNKVTEKGKYVELRCDPISGHTALYWYRQSLGQGPEFLIYFQGTGAADDSGLPNDRFFAVRPEGSVSTLKIQRTERGDSAVYLCASSLRTPTVGVGGEQFFGPGTRLTVL.

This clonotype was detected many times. The CDR3 protein is CSARDPSGSSYNEQFF. CDR3 sequence (DNA): TGCAGTGCTAGAGATCCCAGCGGGAGCTCCTACAATGAGCAGTTCTTC. The chain links TRBV20-1 to TRBJ2-1, with 8 bases that match TRBD2. The germline V gene encodes CDR1 DFQATT and CDR2 SNEGSKA (reference sequence). This CDR3 has 16 amino acids. V was clipped by 0 bases and J by 0 bases; unmatched bases: 4.

The CDR3 region has the DNA TGTGCCAGCAGCTGGGTGAACACTGAAGCTTTCTTT. The encoded protein is CASSWVNTEAFF. The chain is built from TRBV5-6 and TRBJ1-1; no clear D. V lost 3 bases and J 0 bases, leaving 3 bases between the germline ends. This CDR3 is built from 12 residues. In germline, CDR1 is SGHDT, CDR2 YYEEEE.

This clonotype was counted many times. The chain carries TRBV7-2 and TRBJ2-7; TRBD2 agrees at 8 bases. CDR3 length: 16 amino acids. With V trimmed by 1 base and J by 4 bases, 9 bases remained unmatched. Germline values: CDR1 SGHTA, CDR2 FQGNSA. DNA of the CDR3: TGTGCCAGCAGCTTAGTTTACGGGACTAGAAGATACGAGCAGTACTTC. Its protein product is CASSLVYGTRRYEQYF.

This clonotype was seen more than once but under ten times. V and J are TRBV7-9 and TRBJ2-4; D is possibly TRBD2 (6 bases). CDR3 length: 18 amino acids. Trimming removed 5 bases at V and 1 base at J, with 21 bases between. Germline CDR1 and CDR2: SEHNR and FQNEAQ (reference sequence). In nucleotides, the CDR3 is TGTGCCAGCAGCCCCTCGGGACTCAAGGCGGTGGCCAAAAACATTCAGTACTTC. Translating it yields CASSPSGLKAVAKNIQYF.

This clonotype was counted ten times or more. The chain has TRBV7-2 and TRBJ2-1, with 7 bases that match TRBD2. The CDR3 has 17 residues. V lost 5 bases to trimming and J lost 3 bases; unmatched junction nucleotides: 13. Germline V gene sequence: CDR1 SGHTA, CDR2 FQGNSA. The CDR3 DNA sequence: TGTGCCAGCAGCCCCTGGGCTAGCGGCCCATACTACAATGAGCAGTTCTTC. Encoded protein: CASSPWASGPYYNEQFF. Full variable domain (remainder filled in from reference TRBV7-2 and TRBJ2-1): GAGVSQSPSNKVTEKGKDVELRCDPISGHTALYWYRQSLGQGLEFLIYFQGNSAPDKSGLPSDRFSAERTGGSVSTLTIQRTQQEDSAVYLCASSPWASGPYYNEQFFGPGTRLTVL.

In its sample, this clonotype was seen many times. CDR3 bases: TGTGCCAGCAGTTCAGGGACCTCTTCCGGGGAGCTGTTTTTT. Encoded protein: CASSSGTSSGELFF. The genes are TRBV6-1 and TRBJ2-2; D possibly matches TRBD1 or TRBD2 (5 bases each). The V end was cut by 5 bases, the J end by 6 bases, with 13 bases between. The CDR3 is 14 residues long. The germline gives CDR1 MNHNS, CDR2 SASEGT.